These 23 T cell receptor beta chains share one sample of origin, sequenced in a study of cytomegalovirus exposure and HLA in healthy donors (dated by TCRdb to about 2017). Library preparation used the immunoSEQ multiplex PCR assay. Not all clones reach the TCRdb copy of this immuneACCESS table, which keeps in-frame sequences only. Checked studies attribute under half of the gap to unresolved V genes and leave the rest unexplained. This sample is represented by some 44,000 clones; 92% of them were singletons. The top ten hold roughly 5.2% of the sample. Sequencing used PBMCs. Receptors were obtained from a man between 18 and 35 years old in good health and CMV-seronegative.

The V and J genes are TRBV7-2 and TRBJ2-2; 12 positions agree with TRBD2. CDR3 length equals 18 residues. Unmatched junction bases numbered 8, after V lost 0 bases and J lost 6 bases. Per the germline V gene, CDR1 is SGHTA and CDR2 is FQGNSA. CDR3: CASSLATSGRGGAGELFF. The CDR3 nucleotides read TGTGCCAGCAGCTTAGCGACTAGCGGGAGAGGAGGGGCCGGGGAGCTGTTTTTT.

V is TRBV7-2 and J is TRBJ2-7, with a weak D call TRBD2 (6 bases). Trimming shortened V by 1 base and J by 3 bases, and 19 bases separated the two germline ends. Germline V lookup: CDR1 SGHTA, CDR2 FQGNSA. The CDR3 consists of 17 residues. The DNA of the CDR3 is TGTGCCAGCAGCTTAGATCCGACGGGGGTGAGGGTCTACGAGCAGTACTTC. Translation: CASSLDPTGVRVYEQYF.

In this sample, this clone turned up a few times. Written as DNA, the CDR3 is TGTGCCAGCAGTTCCCTGCGACCAGGAACTGGAAACACCATATATTTT. This encodes CASSSLRPGTGNTIYF. V usage is TRBV27 and J usage is TRBJ1-3; no firm D call. Trimming stripped 4 bases from V and 2 bases from J, with 15 bases between. CDR1 is MNHEY and CDR2 is SMNVEV in the germline V gene (reference sequence). This CDR3 has 16 residues.

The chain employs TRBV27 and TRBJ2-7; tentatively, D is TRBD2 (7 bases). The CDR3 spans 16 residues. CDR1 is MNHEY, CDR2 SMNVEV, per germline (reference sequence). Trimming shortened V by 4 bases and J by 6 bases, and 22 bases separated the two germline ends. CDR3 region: CASSSGARTAGFEQYF. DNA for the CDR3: TGTGCCAGCAGTTCAGGGGCGCGGACAGCGGGATTCGAGCAGTACTTC.

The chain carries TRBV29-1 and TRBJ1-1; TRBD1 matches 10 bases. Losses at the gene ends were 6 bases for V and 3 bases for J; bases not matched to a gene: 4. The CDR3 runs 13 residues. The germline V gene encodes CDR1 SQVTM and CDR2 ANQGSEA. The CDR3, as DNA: TGCAGCGTAGAGACAGGGGGCTACACTGAAGCTTTCTTT. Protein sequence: CSVETGGYTEAFF. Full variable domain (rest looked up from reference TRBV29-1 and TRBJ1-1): SAVISQKPSRDICQRGTSLTIQCQVDSQVTMMFWYRQQPGQSLTLIATANQGSEATYESGFVIDKFPISRPNLTFSTLTVSNMSPEDSSIYLCSVETGGYTEAFFGQGTRLTVV.

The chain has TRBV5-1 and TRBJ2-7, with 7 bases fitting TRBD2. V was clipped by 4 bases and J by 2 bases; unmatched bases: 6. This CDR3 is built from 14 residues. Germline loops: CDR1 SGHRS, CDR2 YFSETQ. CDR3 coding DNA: TGCGCCAGCAGCCAAAGCGGGAACGCCTACGAGCAGTACTTC. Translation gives CASSQSGNAYEQYF.

In nucleotides, the CDR3 is TGTGCCAGTAGTCTGGGACTAGCGGGGGGGCAGAACACCGGGGAGCTGTTTTTT. It translates to CASSLGLAGGQNTGELFF. The chain joins TRBV19 to TRBJ2-2, with 16 bases fitting TRBD2. This CDR3 spans 18 amino acids. Germline V gives CDR1 LNHDA, CDR2 SQIVND (reference sequence). The junction had 4 bases not matched to a gene; V was cut back by 5 bases and J by 1 base.

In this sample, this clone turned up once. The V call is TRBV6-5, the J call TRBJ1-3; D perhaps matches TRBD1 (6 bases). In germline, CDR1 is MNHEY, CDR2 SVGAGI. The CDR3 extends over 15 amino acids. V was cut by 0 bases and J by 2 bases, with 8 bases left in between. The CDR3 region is CASSYSKGAGNTIYF. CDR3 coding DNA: TGTGCCAGCAGTTACTCGAAGGGGGCTGGAAACACCATATATTTT.

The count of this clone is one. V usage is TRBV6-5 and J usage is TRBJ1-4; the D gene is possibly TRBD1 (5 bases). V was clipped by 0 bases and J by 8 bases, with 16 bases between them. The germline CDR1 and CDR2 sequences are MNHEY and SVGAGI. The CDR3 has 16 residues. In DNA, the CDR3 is TGTGCCAGCAGTTACTCGTCCAGGGAAGAGAGGGAAAAACTGTTTTTT. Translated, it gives CASSYSSREEREKLFF.

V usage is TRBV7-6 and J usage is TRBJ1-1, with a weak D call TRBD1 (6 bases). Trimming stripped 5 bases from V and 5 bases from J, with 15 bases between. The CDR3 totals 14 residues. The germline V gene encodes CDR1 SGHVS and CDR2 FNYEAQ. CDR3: CASSPPGTKTEAFF. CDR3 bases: TGTGCCAGCAGCCCTCCAGGGACAAAGACTGAAGCTTTCTTT.

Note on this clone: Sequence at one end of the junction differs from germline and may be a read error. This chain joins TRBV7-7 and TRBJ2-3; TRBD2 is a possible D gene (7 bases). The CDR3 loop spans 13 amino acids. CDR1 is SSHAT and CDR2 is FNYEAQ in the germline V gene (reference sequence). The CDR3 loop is CASSLGGEDTQYF. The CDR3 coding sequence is TGTGCTAGCAGCTTAGGGGGGGAAGATACGCAGTATTTT.

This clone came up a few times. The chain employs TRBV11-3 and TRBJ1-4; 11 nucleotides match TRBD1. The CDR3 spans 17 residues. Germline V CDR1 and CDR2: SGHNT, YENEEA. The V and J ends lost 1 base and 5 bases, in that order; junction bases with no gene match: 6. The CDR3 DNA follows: TGTGCCAGCAGCTTAGGCGGGACAGGGGGGCAAAATGAAAAACTGTTTTTT. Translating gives CASSLGGTGGQNEKLFF.

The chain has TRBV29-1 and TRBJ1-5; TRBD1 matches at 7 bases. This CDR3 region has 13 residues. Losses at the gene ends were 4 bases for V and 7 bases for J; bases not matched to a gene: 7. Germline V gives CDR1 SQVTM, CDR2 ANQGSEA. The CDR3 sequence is CSVGTGESQPQHF. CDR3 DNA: TGCAGCGTTGGGACAGGTGAGAGCCAGCCCCAGCATTTT.

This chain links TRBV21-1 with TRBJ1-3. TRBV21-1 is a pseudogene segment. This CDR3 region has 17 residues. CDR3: CASSKVGVEVGGNTIYF. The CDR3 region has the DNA TGTGCCAGCAGCAAAGTAGGAGTGGAGGTAGGTGGAAACACCATATATTTT.

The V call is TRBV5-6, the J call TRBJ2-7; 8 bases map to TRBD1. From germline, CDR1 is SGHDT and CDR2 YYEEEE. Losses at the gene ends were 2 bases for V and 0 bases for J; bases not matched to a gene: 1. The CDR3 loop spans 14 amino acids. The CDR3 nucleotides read TGTGCCAGCAGCTTCCAGGGGGCCTCCTACGAGCAGTACTTC. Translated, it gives CASSFQGASYEQYF.

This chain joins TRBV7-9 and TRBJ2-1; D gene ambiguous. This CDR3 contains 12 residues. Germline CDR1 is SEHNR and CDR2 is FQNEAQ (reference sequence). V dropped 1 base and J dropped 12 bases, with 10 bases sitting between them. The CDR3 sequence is CASSLDTTWQFF. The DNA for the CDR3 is TGTGCCAGCAGCTTAGACACTACCTGGCAGTTCTTC.

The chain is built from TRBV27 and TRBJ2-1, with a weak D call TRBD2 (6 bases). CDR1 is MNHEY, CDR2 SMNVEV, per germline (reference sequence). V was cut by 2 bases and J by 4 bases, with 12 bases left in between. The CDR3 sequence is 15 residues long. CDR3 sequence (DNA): TGTGCCAGCAGTTTACGGGGGACGGGGTACAATGAGCAGTTCTTC. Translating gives CASSLRGTGYNEQFF.

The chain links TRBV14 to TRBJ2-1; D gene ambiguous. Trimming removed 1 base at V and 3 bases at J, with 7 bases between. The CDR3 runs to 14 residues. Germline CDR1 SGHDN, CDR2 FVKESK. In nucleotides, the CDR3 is TGTGCCAGCAGCCAAGTACAGATCTACAATGAGCAGTTCTTC. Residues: CASSQVQIYNEQFF.

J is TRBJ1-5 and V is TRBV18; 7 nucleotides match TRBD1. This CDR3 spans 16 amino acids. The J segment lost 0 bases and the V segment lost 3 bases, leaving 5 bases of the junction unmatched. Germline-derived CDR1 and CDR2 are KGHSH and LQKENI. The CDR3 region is CASSPDRAYSNQPQHF. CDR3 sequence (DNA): TGTGCCAGCTCACCCGACAGGGCCTATAGCAATCAGCCCCAGCATTTT.

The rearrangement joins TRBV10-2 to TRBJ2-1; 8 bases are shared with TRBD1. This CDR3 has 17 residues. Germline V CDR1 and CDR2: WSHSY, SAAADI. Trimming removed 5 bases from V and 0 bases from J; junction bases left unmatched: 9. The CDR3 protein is CASSLTTGASSYNEQFF. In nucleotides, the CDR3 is TGCGCCAGCAGTCTAACGACAGGGGCCAGCTCCTACAATGAGCAGTTCTTC.

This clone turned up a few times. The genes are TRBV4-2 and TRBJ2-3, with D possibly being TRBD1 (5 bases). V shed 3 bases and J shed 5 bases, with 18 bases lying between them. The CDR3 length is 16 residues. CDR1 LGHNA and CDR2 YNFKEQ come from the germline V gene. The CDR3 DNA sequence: TGTGCCAGCAGCCAGACGCGCCAGGGCGCCGGAGATACGCAGTATTTT. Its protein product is CASSQTRQGAGDTQYF.

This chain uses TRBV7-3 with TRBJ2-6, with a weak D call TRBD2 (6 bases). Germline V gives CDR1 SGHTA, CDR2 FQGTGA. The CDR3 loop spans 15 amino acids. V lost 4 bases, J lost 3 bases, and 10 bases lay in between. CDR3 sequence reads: CASSYGGLGANVLTF. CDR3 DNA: TGTGCCAGCAGCTACGGAGGGCTTGGGGCCAACGTCCTGACTTTC.

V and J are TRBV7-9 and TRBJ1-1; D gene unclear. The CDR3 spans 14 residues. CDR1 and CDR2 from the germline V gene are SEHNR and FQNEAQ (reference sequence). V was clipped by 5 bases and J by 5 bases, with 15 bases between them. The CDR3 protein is CASSPILGATEAFF. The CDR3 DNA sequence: TGTGCCAGCAGCCCTATTTTGGGAGCAACTGAAGCTTTCTTT.